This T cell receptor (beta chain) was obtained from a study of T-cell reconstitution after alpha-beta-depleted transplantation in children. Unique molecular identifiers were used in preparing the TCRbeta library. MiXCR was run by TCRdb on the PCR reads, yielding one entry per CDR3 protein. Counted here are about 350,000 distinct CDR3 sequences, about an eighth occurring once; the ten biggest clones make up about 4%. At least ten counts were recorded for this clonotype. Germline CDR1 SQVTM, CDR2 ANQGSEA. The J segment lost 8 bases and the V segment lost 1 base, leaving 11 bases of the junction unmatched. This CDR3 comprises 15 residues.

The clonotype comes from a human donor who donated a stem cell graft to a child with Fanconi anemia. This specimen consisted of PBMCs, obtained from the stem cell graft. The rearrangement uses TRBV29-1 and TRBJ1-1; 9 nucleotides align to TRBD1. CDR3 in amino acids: CSVEGFWDRDVEAFF. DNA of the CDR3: TGCAGCGTTGAAGGCTTCTGGGACAGGGACGTAGAAGCTTTCTTT.